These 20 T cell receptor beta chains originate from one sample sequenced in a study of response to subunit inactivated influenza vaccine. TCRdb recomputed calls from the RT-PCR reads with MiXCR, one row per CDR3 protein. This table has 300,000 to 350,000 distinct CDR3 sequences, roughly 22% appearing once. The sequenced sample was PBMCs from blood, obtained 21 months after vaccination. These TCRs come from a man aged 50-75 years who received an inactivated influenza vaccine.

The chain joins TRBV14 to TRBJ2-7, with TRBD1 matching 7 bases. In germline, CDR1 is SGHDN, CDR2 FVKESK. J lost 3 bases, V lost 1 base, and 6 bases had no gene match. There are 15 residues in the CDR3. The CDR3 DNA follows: TGTGCCAGCAGCCAAGGGGCGACAGGGAACTACGAGCAGTACTTC. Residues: CASSQGATGNYEQYF.

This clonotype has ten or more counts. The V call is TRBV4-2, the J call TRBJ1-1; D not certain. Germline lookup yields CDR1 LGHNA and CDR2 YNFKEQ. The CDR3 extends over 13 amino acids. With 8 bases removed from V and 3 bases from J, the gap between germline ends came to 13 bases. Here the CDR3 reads CASGRGPDTEAFF. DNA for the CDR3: TGTGCCAGCGGTCGTGGGCCGGACACTGAAGCTTTCTTT.

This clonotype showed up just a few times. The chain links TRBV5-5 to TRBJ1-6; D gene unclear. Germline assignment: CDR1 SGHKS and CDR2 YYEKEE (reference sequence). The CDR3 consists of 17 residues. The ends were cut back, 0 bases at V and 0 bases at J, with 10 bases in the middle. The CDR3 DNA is TGTGCCAGCAGCTTGGCAAACATTATCTCCTATAATTCACCCCTCCACTTT. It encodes CASSLANIISYNSPLHF.

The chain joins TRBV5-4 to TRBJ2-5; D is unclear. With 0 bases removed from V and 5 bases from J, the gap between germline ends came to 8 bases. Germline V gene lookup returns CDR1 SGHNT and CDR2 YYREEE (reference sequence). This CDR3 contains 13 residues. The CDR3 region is CASSLVTSETQYF. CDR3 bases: TGTGCCAGCAGCTTGGTTACTTCGGAGACCCAGTACTTC.

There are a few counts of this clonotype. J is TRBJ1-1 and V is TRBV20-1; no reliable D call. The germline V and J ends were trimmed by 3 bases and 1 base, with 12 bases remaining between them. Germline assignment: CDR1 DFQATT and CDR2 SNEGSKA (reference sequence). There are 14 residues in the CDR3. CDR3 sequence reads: CSASEFGGNTEAFF. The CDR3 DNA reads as TGCAGTGCTAGTGAATTTGGCGGGAACACTGAAGCTTTCTTT.

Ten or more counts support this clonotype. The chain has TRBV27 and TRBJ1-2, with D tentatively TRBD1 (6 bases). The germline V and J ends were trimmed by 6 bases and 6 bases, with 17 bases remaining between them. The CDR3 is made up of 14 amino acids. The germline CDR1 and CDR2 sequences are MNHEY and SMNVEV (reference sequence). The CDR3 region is CASSPLGAPDGYTF. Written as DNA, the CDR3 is TGTGCCAGCAGCCCACTGGGGGCGCCGGATGGCTACACCTTC.

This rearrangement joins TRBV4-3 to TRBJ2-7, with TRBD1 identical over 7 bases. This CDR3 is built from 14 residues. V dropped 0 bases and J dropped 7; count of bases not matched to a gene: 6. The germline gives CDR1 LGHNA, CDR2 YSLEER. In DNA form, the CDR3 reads TGCGCCAGCAGCCAAGATCAAGGGGGCAGAGAGCAGTACTTC. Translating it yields CASSQDQGGREQYF.

The CDR3 DNA sequence: TGTGCCAGCAGCCGAGGGGGCCCACGGCTAGCGGTCTCCTACAATGAGCAGTTCTTC. Protein sequence: CASSRGGPRLAVSYNEQFF. This sequence joins TRBV7-8 and TRBJ2-1; the D gene could be TRBD1 or TRBD2 (7 bases each). Trimming shortened V by 5 bases and J by 0 bases, and 23 bases separated the two germline ends. This CDR3 has 19 amino acids. Germline V gene sequence: CDR1 SGHVS, CDR2 FQNEAQ.

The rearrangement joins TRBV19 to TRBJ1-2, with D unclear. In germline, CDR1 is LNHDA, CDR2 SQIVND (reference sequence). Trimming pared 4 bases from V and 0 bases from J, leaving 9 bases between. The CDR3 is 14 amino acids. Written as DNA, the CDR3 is TGTGCCAGTAGTACCCGGGCGCCTAACTATGGCTACACCTTC. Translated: CASSTRAPNYGYTF.

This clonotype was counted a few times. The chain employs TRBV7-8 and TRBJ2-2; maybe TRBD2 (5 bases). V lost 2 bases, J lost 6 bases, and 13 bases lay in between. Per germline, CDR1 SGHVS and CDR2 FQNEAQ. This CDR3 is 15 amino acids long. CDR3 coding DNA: TGTGCCAGCAGCTTATATGGTACGGGGTCCGGGGAGCTGTTTTTT. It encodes CASSLYGTGSGELFF.

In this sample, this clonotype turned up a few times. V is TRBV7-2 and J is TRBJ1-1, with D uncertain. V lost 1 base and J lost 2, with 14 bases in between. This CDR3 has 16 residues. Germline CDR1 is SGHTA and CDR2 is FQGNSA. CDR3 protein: CASSLGYQSRNTEAFF. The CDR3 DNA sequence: TGTGCCAGCAGCTTAGGGTATCAATCCCGCAACACTGAAGCTTTCTTT.

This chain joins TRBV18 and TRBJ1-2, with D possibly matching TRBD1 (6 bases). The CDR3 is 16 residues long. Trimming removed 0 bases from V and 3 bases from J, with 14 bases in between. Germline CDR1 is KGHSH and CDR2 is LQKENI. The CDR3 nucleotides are TGTGCCAGCTCACCACCAGGGCAGGGGTCGGACTATGGCTACACCTTC. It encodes CASSPPGQGSDYGYTF.

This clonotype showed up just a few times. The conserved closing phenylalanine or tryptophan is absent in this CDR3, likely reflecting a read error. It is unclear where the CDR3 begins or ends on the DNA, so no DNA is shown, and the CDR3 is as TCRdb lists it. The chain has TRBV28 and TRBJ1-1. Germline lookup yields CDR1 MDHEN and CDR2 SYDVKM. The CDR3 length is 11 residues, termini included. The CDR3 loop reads CASSLQGVSAL.

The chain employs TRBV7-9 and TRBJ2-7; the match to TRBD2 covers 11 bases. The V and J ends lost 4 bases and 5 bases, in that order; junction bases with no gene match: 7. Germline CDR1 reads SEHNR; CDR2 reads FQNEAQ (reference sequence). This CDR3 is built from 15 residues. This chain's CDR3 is CASSSTSGADDEQYF. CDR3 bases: TGTGCCAGCAGCTCGACTAGCGGGGCAGACGACGAGCAGTACTTC.

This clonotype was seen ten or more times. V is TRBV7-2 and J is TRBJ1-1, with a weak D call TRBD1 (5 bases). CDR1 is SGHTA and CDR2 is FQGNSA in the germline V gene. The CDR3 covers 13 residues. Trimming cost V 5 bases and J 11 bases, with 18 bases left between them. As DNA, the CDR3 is TGTGCCAGCAGCGCTATAGCAGTCCACAGGGCTTTCTTT. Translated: CASSAIAVHRAFF.

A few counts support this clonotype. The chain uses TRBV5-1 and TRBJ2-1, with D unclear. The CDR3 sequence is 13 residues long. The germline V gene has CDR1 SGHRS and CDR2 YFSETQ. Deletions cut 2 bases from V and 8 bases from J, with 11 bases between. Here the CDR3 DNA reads TGCGCCAGCAGCTTAACCGTTGGGGATGAGCAGTTCTTC. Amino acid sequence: CASSLTVGDEQFF. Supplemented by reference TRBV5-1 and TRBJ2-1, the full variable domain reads KAGVTQTPRYLIKTRGQQVTLSCSPISGHRSVSWYQQTPGQGLQFLFEYFSETQRNKGNFPGRFSGRQFSNSRSEMNVSTLELGDSALYLCASSLTVGDEQFFGPGTRLTVL.

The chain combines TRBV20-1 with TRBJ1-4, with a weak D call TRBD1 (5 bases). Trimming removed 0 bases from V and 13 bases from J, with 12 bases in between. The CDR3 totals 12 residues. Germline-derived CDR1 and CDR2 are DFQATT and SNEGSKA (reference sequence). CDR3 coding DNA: TGCAGTGCTAGAGATTATAGACAGCTACTGTTTTTT. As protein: CSARDYRQLLFF.

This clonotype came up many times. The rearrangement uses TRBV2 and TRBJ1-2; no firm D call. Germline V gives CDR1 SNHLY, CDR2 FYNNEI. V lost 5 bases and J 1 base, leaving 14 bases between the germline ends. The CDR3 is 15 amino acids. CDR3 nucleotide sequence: TGTGCCAGCAGTAGCTCACCCCAGCTTAACTATGGCTACACCTTC. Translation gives CASSSSPQLNYGYTF.

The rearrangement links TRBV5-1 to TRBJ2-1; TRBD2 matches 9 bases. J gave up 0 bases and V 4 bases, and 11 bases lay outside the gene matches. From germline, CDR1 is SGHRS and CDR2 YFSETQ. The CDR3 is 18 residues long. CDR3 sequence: CASSLLAGTVLSYNEQFF. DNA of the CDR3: TGCGCCAGCAGCCTCCTAGCGGGGACCGTCCTCTCCTACAATGAGCAGTTCTTC.

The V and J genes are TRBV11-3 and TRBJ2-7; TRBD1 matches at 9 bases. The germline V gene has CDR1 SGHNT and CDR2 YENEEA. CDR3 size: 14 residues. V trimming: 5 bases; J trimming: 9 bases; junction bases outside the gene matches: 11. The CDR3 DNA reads TGTGCCAGCAGCGTCATAGGGACAGGGCACGCGCAGTACTTC. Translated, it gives CASSVIGTGHAQYF.